Below are 27 T cell receptor beta chains sequenced from a single sample in a study of cytomegalovirus exposure and HLA in healthy donors. The PCR ran on 60 Vbeta and 13 Jbeta primers. Profiling relied on immunoSEQ multiplex PCR, and the TCRdb table lists in-frame clones only, not all of them. Of tens of thousands of clones in the sample, 60% to 75% were seen once. Sequences were obtained from PBMCs. The receptors were sampled from a man between 40 and 49 years old in good health and CMV-seronegative.

This clone has just a few counts. The chain couples TRBV30 to TRBJ1-5; 10 bases are a match to TRBD1. The CDR3 length is 15 residues. Germline V gives CDR1 GTSNPN, CDR2 SVGIG (reference sequence). V lost 4 bases, J lost 3 bases, and 6 bases stayed unmatched. The CDR3 is CAWTRQGADNQPQHF. CDR3 in DNA: TGTGCCTGGACTCGACAGGGGGCGGACAATCAGCCCCAGCATTTT.

The V and J genes are TRBV7-8 and TRBJ2-7; TRBD2 agrees at 10 bases. Germline CDR1 is SGHVS and CDR2 is FQNEAQ. The CDR3 runs to 13 residues. The J segment lost 9 bases and the V segment lost 4 bases, leaving 6 bases of the junction unmatched. The CDR3 region is CASSSSTSGVQYF. The CDR3 region has the DNA TGTGCCAGCAGCTCCAGCACTAGCGGGGTGCAGTACTTC.

A few counts support this clone. V usage is TRBV6-5 and J usage is TRBJ2-7; the match to TRBD1 covers 11 bases. The J segment lost 3 bases and the V segment lost 6 bases, leaving 7 bases of the junction unmatched. CDR1 and CDR2 from the germline V gene are MNHEY and SVGAGI. The CDR3 consists of 15 residues. CDR3 sequence reads: CASRYTGTGGYEQYF. DNA of the CDR3: TGTGCCAGCAGATATACCGGGACAGGGGGCTACGAGCAGTACTTC.

The rearrangement uses TRBV7-9 and TRBJ2-3; maybe TRBD1 (5 bases). Germline values: CDR1 SEHNR, CDR2 FQNEAQ (reference sequence). The CDR3 is 15 amino acids. V gave up 2 bases and J gave up 4 bases, with 13 bases separating them. The CDR3 DNA reads as TGTGCCAGCAGCTTACCCCTTGGACACCCAGATACGCAGTATTTT. Protein sequence: CASSLPLGHPDTQYF.

The chain is built from TRBV10-2 and TRBJ2-1; 8 positions match TRBD1. Per germline, CDR1 WSHSY and CDR2 SAAADI. Trimming at V came to 0 bases and at J to 8 bases, leaving 6 bases not matched to a gene. The CDR3 is 15 amino acids. The CDR3 reads CASSESGQVGDEQFF. As DNA, the CDR3 is TGCGCCAGCAGTGAGTCGGGACAGGTCGGCGATGAGCAGTTCTTC.

The genes are TRBV7-2 and TRBJ2-7; TRBD1 matches 9 bases. Germline V lookup: CDR1 SGHTA, CDR2 FQGNSA. The CDR3 sequence is 15 residues long. Trimming removed 5 bases from V and 4 bases from J; junction bases left unmatched: 9. The CDR3: CASSPSTGQGYEQYF. CDR3 sequence (DNA): TGTGCCAGCAGCCCATCAACGGGACAGGGTTACGAGCAGTACTTC. Using reference TRBV7-2 and TRBJ2-7 for the parts outside the CDR3, the full variable domain is GAGVSQSPSNKVTEKGKDVELRCDPISGHTALYWYRQSLGQGLEFLIYFQGNSAPDKSGLPSDRFSAERTGGSVSTLTIQRTQQEDSAVYLCASSPSTGQGYEQYFGPGTRLTVT.

This sequence joins TRBV4-1 and TRBJ1-4; D gene unclear. The CDR3 covers 15 residues. Trimming shortened V by 0 bases and J by 8 bases, and 13 bases separated the two germline ends. CDR1 and CDR2 from the germline V gene are MGHRA and YSYEKL. This CDR3 reads CASSQDGEGGEKLFF. As DNA, the CDR3 is TGCGCCAGCAGCCAAGATGGGGAGGGTGGCGAAAAACTGTTTTTT.

The chain couples TRBV5-8 to TRBJ1-2; 11 bases map to TRBD1. V dropped 2 bases and J dropped 1; count of bases not matched to a gene: 4. The CDR3 runs to 16 residues. CDR1 is SGHTS and CDR2 is YDEGEE in the germline V gene. CDR3 protein: CASSFRTGGSNYGYTF. In DNA, the CDR3 is TGTGCCAGCAGCTTCCGGACAGGGGGCAGTAACTATGGCTACACCTTC. Full variable domain (rest looked up from reference TRBV5-8 and TRBJ1-2): EAGVTQSPTHLIKTRGQQATLRCSPISGHTSVYWYQQALGLGLQFLLWYDEGEERNRGNFPPRFSGRQFPNYSSELNVNALELEDSALYLCASSFRTGGSNYGYTFGSGTRLTVV.

This clone was counted between two and nine times. The chain carries TRBV7-9 and TRBJ1-4, with unresolved D. This CDR3 region has 14 residues. Trimming took off 7 bases at V and 8 bases at J, with 17 bases between the two ends. Germline CDR1 SEHNR, CDR2 FQNEAQ (reference sequence). Written as DNA, the CDR3 is TGTGCCAGCACCAGAGCTACGGGTTGGGAAAAACTGTTTTTT. Translation gives CASTRATGWEKLFF.

The J gene is TRBJ1-5, the V gene TRBV19, with 7 bases that match TRBD1. The CDR3 totals 13 residues. With V trimmed by 4 bases and J by 5 bases, 2 bases remained unmatched. In germline, CDR1 is LNHDA, CDR2 SQIVND (reference sequence). CDR3 in DNA: TGTGCCAGTAGTAATGACAGGGATCAGCCCCAGCATTTT. Translating gives CASSNDRDQPQHF.

The rearrangement joins TRBV7-3 to TRBJ2-1; TRBD2 agrees at 8 bases. Germline assignment: CDR1 SGHTA and CDR2 FQGTGA. The J segment lost 0 bases and the V segment lost 2 bases, leaving 0 bases of the junction unmatched. The CDR3 sequence is 15 residues long. The CDR3 loop reads CASSLGTSSYNEQFF. CDR3 DNA sequence: TGTGCCAGCAGCTTAGGGACTAGCTCCTACAATGAGCAGTTCTTC.

V usage is TRBV28 and J usage is TRBJ1-1, with D possibly TRBD1 on 5 matching bases. Per the germline V gene, CDR1 is MDHEN and CDR2 is SYDVKM. The CDR3 covers 15 residues. The V end was cut by 5 bases, the J end by 2 bases, with 15 bases between. CDR3 region: CASSLPPGLNTEAFF. The CDR3 bases are TGTGCCAGCAGTCTCCCACCGGGACTTAACACTGAAGCTTTCTTT.

The chain uses TRBV19 and TRBJ2-7; 10 bases agree with TRBD1. Germline V CDR1 and CDR2: LNHDA, SQIVND (reference sequence). J gave up 5 bases and V 5 bases, and 6 bases lay outside the gene matches. CDR3 length equals 14 residues. The CDR3 nucleotides are TGTGCCAGTAGTCACCGGGACAGGGGCCACGAGCAGTACTTC. Its translation is CASSHRDRGHEQYF.

The chain employs TRBV2 and TRBJ1-2, with 8 bases aligning to TRBD1. CDR3 size: 16 residues. Per the germline V gene, CDR1 is SNHLY and CDR2 is FYNNEI. J gave up 3 bases and V 1 base, and 7 bases lay outside the gene matches. The CDR3 is CASSEVGQGGHYGYTF. CDR3 bases: TGTGCCAGCAGTGAAGTCGGACAGGGCGGTCACTATGGCTACACCTTC.

V usage is TRBV27 and J usage is TRBJ1-2, with 9 nucleotides matching TRBD1. This CDR3 spans 13 amino acids. V shed 5 bases and J 7 bases; nucleotides not matched to a gene: 5. Germline V gives CDR1 MNHEY, CDR2 SMNVEV (reference sequence). The CDR3 sequence: CASSPGTGSGYTF. CDR3 in DNA: TGTGCCAGCAGTCCCGGGACAGGGTCTGGCTACACCTTC.

The chain uses TRBV2 and TRBJ1-4; D ambiguous. The CDR3 consists of 12 residues. Germline CDR1 is SNHLY and CDR2 is FYNNEI. V was trimmed by 6 bases and J by 7 bases, leaving 9 bases between them. Written as DNA, the CDR3 is TGTGCCAGCAGGTCAGAGGGTGAAAAACTGTTTTTT. This translates into CASRSEGEKLFF. The variable domain in full, with the rest retrieved from reference TRBV2 and TRBJ1-4, is EPEVTQTPSHQVTQMGQEVILRCVPISNHLYFYWYRQILGQKVEFLVSFYNNEISEKSEIFDDQFSVERPDGSNFTLKIRSTKLEDSAMYFCASRSEGEKLFFGSGTQLSVL.

This sequence joins TRBV6-5 and TRBJ1-1, with 8 bases lining up with TRBD1. With V trimmed by 2 bases and J by 9 bases, 11 bases remained unmatched. Germline loops: CDR1 MNHEY, CDR2 SVGAGI. CDR3 size: 15 residues. In DNA, the CDR3 is TGTGCCAGCAGTTACGGTGCAGGGGGCCGTGTAAAAGCTTTCTTT. As protein: CASSYGAGGRVKAFF.

This sequence joins TRBV11-2 and TRBJ2-1; possibly TRBD1 for D (5 bases). CDR1 is SGHAT, CDR2 FQNNGV, per germline. Trimming stripped 6 bases from V and 7 bases from J, with 19 bases between. CDR3 size: 15 residues. This CDR3 is CASRSFQGSHNEQFF. The CDR3 DNA reads TGTGCCAGCAGATCATTTCAGGGAAGTCATAATGAGCAGTTCTTC.

This clone has a handful of counts. The V and J genes are TRBV4-2 and TRBJ2-1; 7 nucleotides align to TRBD1. Germline V gene sequence: CDR1 LGHNA, CDR2 YNFKEQ. V shed 0 bases, J shed 1 base, and the junction held 3 bases outside the gene matches. The CDR3 is made up of 16 amino acids. DNA for the CDR3: TGTGCCAGCAGCCAAGATTGGGACAGATCCTACAATGAGCAGTTCTTC. Translating gives CASSQDWDRSYNEQFF.

Only a few counts were recorded for this clone. The rearrangement links TRBV19 to TRBJ1-6; TRBD1 matches at 8 bases. Germline V gene data show CDR1 as LNHDA and CDR2 as SQIVND (reference sequence). CDR3 length equals 15 residues. Germline trimming cut 7 bases from V and 6 bases from J; bases unmatched to any gene: 8. The CDR3 DNA sequence: TGTGCCAGTAAAACGGTAGACAGGGGTAATTCACCCCTCCACTTT. Protein sequence: CASKTVDRGNSPLHF.

V gene TRBV13 combines with J gene TRBJ1-2; 9 bases are shared with TRBD1. The germline gives CDR1 PRHDT, CDR2 FYEKMQ (reference sequence). This CDR3 contains 16 residues. Losses at the gene ends were 5 bases for V and 4 bases for J; bases not matched to a gene: 11. The CDR3 spells CASSTFRTGVTYGYTF. The CDR3 DNA reads as TGTGCCAGCAGCACCTTCCGGACAGGGGTGACCTATGGCTACACCTTC.

This clone has more than one count but fewer than ten. The V and J genes are TRBV2 and TRBJ2-7, with D possibly TRBD2 on 5 matching bases. The germline V and J ends were trimmed by 6 bases and 4 bases, with 16 bases remaining between them. CDR1 is SNHLY and CDR2 is FYNNEI in the germline V gene. The CDR3 extends over 14 amino acids. The DNA for the CDR3 is TGTGCCAGCAGGATGGAGCAGGACTCTTACGAGCAGTACTTC. Protein sequence: CASRMEQDSYEQYF.

This clone was seen a few times. The CDR3 is CASIPDSNEKLFF. The CDR3 bases are TGTGCCAGCATCCCCGACTCTAATGAAAAACTGTTTTTT. This rearrangement joins TRBV6-1 to TRBJ1-4; no definite D call. V lost 7 bases and J 3 bases, leaving 9 bases between the germline ends. The CDR3 consists of 13 residues. CDR1 and CDR2 (germline): MNHNS, SASEGT.

The J gene is TRBJ2-7, the V gene TRBV11-1; 7 nucleotides match TRBD1. The CDR3 is 14 amino acids. V was pared by 1 base and J by 3 bases, with 3 bases of the junction left unmatched. The germline gives CDR1 SGHAT, CDR2 FQDESV (reference sequence). This chain's CDR3 is CASSLGDRLYEQYF. The CDR3 coding sequence is TGTGCCAGCAGCTTAGGGGACAGACTCTACGAGCAGTACTTC.

The chain carries TRBV9 and TRBJ2-5; TRBD2 agrees at 7 bases. Germline V gene data show CDR1 as SGDLS and CDR2 as YYNGEE. V was clipped by 1 base and J by 4 bases; unmatched bases: 4. The CDR3 is 14 amino acids. The CDR3 coding sequence is TGTGCCAGCAGCGTACGGGGGGACGGAGAGACCCAGTACTTC. Encoded protein: CASSVRGDGETQYF. Full variable domain (missing parts from reference TRBV9 and TRBJ2-5): DSGVTQTPKHLITATGQRVTLRCSPRSGDLSVYWYQQSLDQGLQFLIQYYNGEERAKGNILERFSAQQFPDLHSELNLSSLELGDSALYFCASSVRGDGETQYFGPGTRLLVL.

In this sample, this clone turned up once. The rearrangement links TRBV7-2 to TRBJ1-5; 10 bases match TRBD1. The V and J ends lost 5 bases and 9 bases, in that order; junction bases with no gene match: 7. Germline assignment: CDR1 SGHTA and CDR2 FQGNSA. The CDR3 length is 14 residues. CDR3 nucleotide sequence: TGTGCCAGCAGCCCCCGGACAGGGGGGGGGCCCCAGCATTTT. It yields the protein CASSPRTGGGPQHF.

The V and J genes are TRBV5-4 and TRBJ2-6; no clear D gene. Trimming cost V 0 bases and J 0 bases, with 7 bases left between them. The CDR3 contains 16 residues. In germline, CDR1 is SGHNT, CDR2 YYREEE (reference sequence). CDR3 nucleotide sequence: TGTGCCAGCAGCTTGGTAGCTTCCTCTGGGGCCAACGTCCTGACTTTC. Encoded protein: CASSLVASSGANVLTF. The whole variable domain, filled in from reference TRBV5-4 and TRBJ2-6, reads ETGVTQSPTHLIKTRGQQVTLRCSSQSGHNTVSWYQQALGQGPQFIFQYYREEENGRGNFPPRFSGLQFPNYSSELNVNALELDDSALYLCASSLVASSGANVLTFGAGSRLTVL.